These 16 T cell receptor beta chains were all obtained from the same sample, sequenced in a study of shared clonotypes between healthy human individuals. The assay was immunoSEQ multiplex PCR, and TCRdb's table has in-frame clones only and misses some. Among roughly 2.1 million clones listed, 93% were seen once. Naive CD8 cells lacked CD45RO, underwent positive selection for CCR7 and left out terminally differentiated effector memory CD45RA+ cells. The sample consisted of naive CD8+ T cells from PBMCs. These receptor sequences come from a man between 18 and 29 years old in good health. Some clones in this sample may be carry-over from other donors' samples.

The chain carries TRBV6-4 and TRBJ1-2; D is perhaps TRBD1 (6 bases). The CDR3 consists of 16 residues. V dropped 4 bases and J dropped 0 bases, with 15 bases sitting between them. Per germline, CDR1 MRHNA and CDR2 SNTAGT. The CDR3 DNA reads as TGTGCCAGCAGTGCCAGGGGCGGGTTAGCTAACTATGGCTACACCTTC. Its protein product is CASSARGGLANYGYTF.

This clone was recorded once. The chain uses TRBV5-4 and TRBJ2-7; TRBD2 agrees at 9 bases. The CDR3 sequence is 15 residues long. The ends lost 2 bases at V and 0 bases at J; junction bases unmatched: 3. Germline loops: CDR1 SGHNT, CDR2 YYREEE (reference sequence). In DNA, the CDR3 is TGTGCCAGCAGCTTCCTAGCGGGAAGCTCCTACGAGCAGTACTTC. Its translation is CASSFLAGSSYEQYF.

This CDR3 reads CASSPRTGRGVYEQYF. For the CDR3, the DNA is TGTGCCAGCAGCCCAAGGACAGGGAGAGGGGTATACGAGCAGTACTTC. This rearrangement joins TRBV7-9 to TRBJ2-7; 8 bases are shared with TRBD1. V lost 5 bases and J lost 4; bases outside the gene matches: 13. The CDR3 has 16 amino acids. The germline V gene encodes CDR1 SEHNR and CDR2 FQNEAQ (reference sequence).

The chain combines TRBV19 with TRBJ2-1; TRBD2 matches 11 bases. Unmatched junction bases numbered 4, after V lost 3 bases and J lost 6 bases. The germline gives CDR1 LNHDA, CDR2 SQIVND (reference sequence). This CDR3 spans 15 amino acids. CDR3 residues: CASSMTSGVLNEQFF. The DNA for the CDR3 is TGTGCCAGTAGTATGACTAGCGGGGTCCTCAATGAGCAGTTCTTC.

The chain couples TRBV7-9 to TRBJ2-7; D is ambiguous. The ends were cut back, 9 bases at V and 4 bases at J, with 16 bases in the middle. The CDR3 consists of 13 residues. The V gene's germline CDR1 is SEHNR and CDR2 FQNEAQ (reference sequence). The DNA of the CDR3 is TGTGCCAGTTCCTCCGCACGACCATACGAGCAGTACTTC. This translates into CASSSARPYEQYF.

The CDR3 DNA reads TGTGCCAGTAGTAGCCTCGGCCTAACGCCCCAGCATTTT. Its protein is CASSSLGLTPQHF. The chain recombines TRBV19 with TRBJ1-5; no reliable D call. Deletions cut 4 bases from V and 9 bases from J, with 13 bases between. Germline assignment: CDR1 LNHDA and CDR2 SQIVND (reference sequence). There are 13 residues in the CDR3.

This clone was counted a few times. This same CDR3 is encoded by further DNA sequences in the sample. The rearrangement joins TRBV7-9 to TRBJ2-3; D tentatively reads TRBD1 or TRBD2 (5 bases each). From germline, CDR1 is SEHNR and CDR2 FQNEAQ (reference sequence). V lost 4 bases and J lost 4, with 6 bases in between. The CDR3 covers 12 residues. For the CDR3, the DNA is TGTGCCAGCAGCTCGGGACCAGATACGCAGTATTTT. It is translated as CASSSGPDTQYF.

The genes are TRBV4-2 and TRBJ2-1; 10 nucleotides agree with TRBD2. This CDR3 has 17 residues. Losses at the gene ends were 2 bases for V and 12 bases for J; bases not matched to a gene: 16. Germline V gene data show CDR1 as LGHNA and CDR2 as YNFKEQ. CDR3 loop: CASSQRAGTSVPNRQFF. For the CDR3, the DNA is TGTGCCAGCAGCCAACGGGCCGGGACTAGCGTACCAAATAGGCAGTTCTTC.

The chain couples TRBV6-1 to TRBJ1-4; 8 nucleotides match TRBD1. CDR3 size: 15 residues. Germline trimming cut 3 bases from V and 3 bases from J; bases unmatched to any gene: 3. Per the germline V gene, CDR1 is MNHNS and CDR2 is SASEGT. This chain's CDR3 is CASSDWTGSNEKLFF. The DNA of the CDR3 is TGTGCCAGCAGTGACTGGACAGGGTCTAATGAAAAACTGTTTTTT.

The chain recombines TRBV10-3 with TRBJ2-7; 11 bases are shared with TRBD2. The junction had 7 bases not matched to a gene; V was cut back by 3 bases and J by 3 bases. Germline-derived CDR1 and CDR2 are ENHRY and SYGVKD. The CDR3 consists of 16 residues. The CDR3 sequence: CAISDPRSGRDYEQYF. The CDR3 DNA is TGTGCCATCAGTGACCCTCGTAGCGGGAGGGACTACGAGCAGTACTTC.

The chain is built from TRBV15 and TRBJ2-7; 10 bases align to TRBD1. The CDR3 extends over 15 amino acids. The V segment lost 3 bases and the J segment 6 bases; nucleotides outside the gene matches: 8. In germline, CDR1 is LNHNV, CDR2 YYDKDF (reference sequence). The CDR3 DNA reads as TGTGCCACCAGCAGGAGGGGACAGGGGCTAGGCGAGCAGTACTTC. Its protein is CATSRRGQGLGEQYF.

This chain uses TRBV7-8 with TRBJ2-3, with 8 bases lining up with TRBD2. CDR1 is SGHVS, CDR2 FQNEAQ, per germline. After removal of 3 bases from V and 6 bases from J, the junction contained 11 bases not matched to a gene. The CDR3 totals 16 residues. CDR3 amino acids: CASSFTGTRVWDTQYF. CDR3 coding DNA: TGTGCCAGCAGCTTTACCGGGACTAGAGTTTGGGATACGCAGTATTTT. Full variable domain (missing parts from reference TRBV7-8 and TRBJ2-3): GAGVSQSPRYKVAKRGQDVALRCDPISGHVSLFWYQQALGQGPEFLTYFQNEAQLDKSGLPSDRFFAERPEGSVSTLKIQRTQQEDSAVYLCASSFTGTRVWDTQYFGPGTRLTVL.

This clone is a singleton in its sample. The chain couples TRBV27 to TRBJ2-1, with D perhaps TRBD1 (6 bases). Trimming removed 6 bases at V and 8 bases at J, with 17 bases between. CDR1 MNHEY and CDR2 SMNVEV come from the germline V gene (reference sequence). This CDR3 region has 14 residues. The DNA of the CDR3 is TGTGCCAGCAGAGGGGGTTGGTCAGATTATGAGCAGTTCTTC. This encodes CASRGGWSDYEQFF.

The chain is built from TRBV9 and TRBJ2-1; 7 positions agree with TRBD1. Trimming removed 3 bases from V and 4 bases from J; junction bases left unmatched: 4. This CDR3 is built from 14 residues. Germline CDR1 SGDLS, CDR2 YYNGEE. The CDR3 DNA reads as TGTGCCAGCAGCGCCTCACAGGGGTACAATGAGCAGTTCTTC. It specifies CASSASQGYNEQFF. Supplemented by reference TRBV9 and TRBJ2-1, the full variable domain reads DSGVTQTPKHLITATGQRVTLRCSPRSGDLSVYWYQQSLDQGLQFLIQYYNGEERAKGNILERFSAQQFPDLHSELNLSSLELGDSALYFCASSASQGYNEQFFGPGTRLTVL.

The chain employs TRBV30 and TRBJ2-7; D unresolved. The CDR3 covers 13 residues. Germline V gene sequence: CDR1 GTSNPN, CDR2 SVGIG (reference sequence). With 4 bases removed from V and 1 base from J, the gap between germline ends came to 11 bases. The CDR3 nucleotides read TGTGCCTGGACCGACGGTGGGTCCTACGAGCAGTACTTC. This codes for CAWTDGGSYEQYF.

This clone was found a few times. The gene calls are TRBV9 and TRBJ2-7, with a tentative D call TRBD2 (5 bases). Germline CDR1 reads SGDLS; CDR2 reads YYNGEE. The V gene lost 3 bases and the J gene lost 0 bases, with 7 bases spanning the gap. CDR3 size: 13 residues. The CDR3 DNA reads TGTGCCAGCAGCGACGGGGACTCCTACGAGCAGTACTTC. Protein: CASSDGDSYEQYF.